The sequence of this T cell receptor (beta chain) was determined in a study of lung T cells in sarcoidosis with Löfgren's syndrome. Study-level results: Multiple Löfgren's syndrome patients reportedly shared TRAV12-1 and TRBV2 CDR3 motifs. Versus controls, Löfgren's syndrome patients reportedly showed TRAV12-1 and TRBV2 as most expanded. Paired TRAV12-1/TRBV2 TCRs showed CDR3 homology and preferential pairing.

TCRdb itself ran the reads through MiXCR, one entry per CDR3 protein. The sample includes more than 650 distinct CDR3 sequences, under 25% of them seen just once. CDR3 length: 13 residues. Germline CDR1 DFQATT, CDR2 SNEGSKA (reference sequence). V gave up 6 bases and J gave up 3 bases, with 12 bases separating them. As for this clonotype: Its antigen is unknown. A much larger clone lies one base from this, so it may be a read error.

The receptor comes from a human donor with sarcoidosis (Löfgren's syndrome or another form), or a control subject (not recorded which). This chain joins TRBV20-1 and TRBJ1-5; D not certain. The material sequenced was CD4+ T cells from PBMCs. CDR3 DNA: TGCAGTGCGATCTACGGGGACAATCAGCCCCAGCATTTT. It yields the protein CSAIYGDNQPQHF.